What follows describes a single T cell receptor beta chain. The sample originates from a study of T cells expressing NK-cell markers. Using the 5' RACE reads, TCRdb records one entry per CDR3 protein without DNA. The listing contains about 260,000 distinct CDR3 sequences. The sample was blood T cells: a sorted CD56 or NKG2C T cell subset, CD4+ or CD8+ T cells, or bulk PBMC T cells (not recorded which). The TCR comes from a woman aged 18-70 years in good health.

CDR3 sequence reads: CASRLTSGGFSGANVLTF. The chain employs TRBV6-1 and TRBJ2-6; no DNA is available, so the TRBD2 call from TCRdb remains unchecked. This CDR3 is 18 amino acids long. The germline gives CDR1 MNHNS, CDR2 SASEGT.